This record concerns one TCR beta chain sequence. The CDR3 consists of 16 residues. The germline V and J ends were trimmed by 3 bases and 0 bases, with 12 bases remaining between them. From germline, CDR1 is LNHDA and CDR2 SQIVND (reference sequence). In the original workflow: Reference gene primer amplification gave nucleated cell count estimates. Assay: immunoSEQ multiplex PCR; the TCRdb copy retains only in-frame clones and omits some. V and J calls plus clone size are reproduced from that table; the DNA served to infer D and trimming. This table holds about 250,000 clones, approximately 85% found once. Membership in each cohort depended on participant-reported clinical history. This specimen comes from a study of blood T cell repertoires in COVID-19.

This receptor was taken from a woman in her 50s with acute COVID-19. The sequenced material came from PBMCs or T cells enriched from blood (not recorded which). J is TRBJ2-1 and V is TRBV19; D is ambiguous. CDR3 DNA sequence: TGTGCCAGTAGTATGAAACTCACGAGCTCCTACAATGAGCAGTTCTTC. Its protein is CASSMKLTSSYNEQFF.